The 20 T cell receptor beta chains given below trace back to one sample, sequenced in a study of regulatory T cells in long-lasting Graves disease. Both iRepertoire HTBI primers and Arm-PCR of CDR3 regions were used to build the TCR beta libraries. In TCRdb, the multiplex PCR reads were re-called with MiXCR into one record per CDR3 protein. The sample carries around 450,000 distinct CDR3 sequences, 15% to 20% recorded once. The time point was: newly diagnosed GD, antithyroid drugs for less than 3 months. PBMC-extracted RNA yielded the TCR library. The data also belong to a second study, concerning T cells in Graves' hyperthyroidism and ophthalmopathy.

Sample: peripheral blood mononuclear cells (PBMCs), taken at new diagnosis, from a patient treated with antithyroid drugs. These receptor sequences come from a man aged 40-50 years with Graves disease.

This chain joins TRBV2 and TRBJ2-1; 10 bases align to TRBD2. With V trimmed by 6 bases and J by 0 bases, 14 bases remained unmatched. The CDR3 spans 19 residues. The V gene's germline CDR1 is SNHLY and CDR2 FYNNEI. The CDR3 is CASRVIGPAGGDSYNEQFF. Written as DNA, the CDR3 is TGTGCCAGCAGGGTGATAGGACCAGCGGGAGGGGACTCCTACAATGAGCAGTTCTTC.

In this sample, this clonotype turned up many times. This chain connects TRBV7-8 to TRBJ2-3; D is possibly TRBD1 (6 bases). Looked up from germline, CDR1 is SGHVS and CDR2 is FQNEAQ. V was pared by 7 bases and J by 0 bases, with 23 bases between. CDR3 length: 18 amino acids. DNA of the CDR3: TGTGCCAGCAACTCTAACCCCCGGACAGCTAAGAGCACAGATACGCAGTATTTT. This encodes CASNSNPRTAKSTDTQYF.

This clonotype appeared a few times. The V and J genes are TRBV7-9 and TRBJ2-7; D unclear. With 7 bases removed from V and 2 bases from J, the gap between germline ends came to 15 bases. Germline CDR1 SEHNR, CDR2 FQNEAQ (reference sequence). This CDR3 has 14 amino acids. CDR3 loop: CASILSERPYEQYF. The CDR3 DNA reads as TGTGCCAGCATTCTTTCCGAAAGACCCTACGAGCAGTACTTC.

This clonotype occurred many times. V usage is TRBV24-1 and J usage is TRBJ2-1; possible D gene TRBD1, 5 bases. V dropped 2 bases and J dropped 6 bases, with 13 bases sitting between them. The CDR3 spans 15 residues. Germline V gene data show CDR1 as KGHDR and CDR2 as SFDVKD. CDR3 region: CATSDSDTFSNEQFF. The DNA for the CDR3 is TGTGCCACCAGTGATTCGGACACCTTTAGCAATGAGCAGTTCTTC.

This clonotype was seen a few times. V gene TRBV28 combines with J gene TRBJ1-5; the D gene is possibly TRBD1 (6 bases). This CDR3 is built from 13 residues. Germline-derived CDR1 and CDR2 are MDHEN and SYDVKM. V was cut by 4 bases and J by 6 bases, with 10 bases left in between. In nucleotides, the CDR3 is TGTGCCAGCAGTTCGCAGGGGACTCAGCCCCAGCATTTT. It codes for CASSSQGTQPQHF.

This clonotype has just one count. The junction departs from the called germline gene at one end, perhaps through a read error. The rearrangement links TRBV6-1 to TRBJ2-7, with D perhaps TRBD1 (5 bases). Germline CDR1 is MNHNS and CDR2 is SASEGT. This CDR3 contains 13 residues. The CDR3, as DNA: TGTGCCAGCAGCAAGACAGCTTCCTACGAACAGTACTTC. As protein: CASSKTASYEQYF.

Many counts were recorded for this clonotype. The chain is built from TRBV3-1 and TRBJ2-3; 10 bases are a match to TRBD2. Germline V CDR1 and CDR2: LGHDT, YNNKEL (reference sequence). Trimming removed 1 base from V and 3 bases from J; junction bases left unmatched: 1. This CDR3 is 15 amino acids long. The CDR3, as DNA: TGTGCCAGCAGCCAAGTTAGCGGGAGGACAGATACGCAGTATTTT. It specifies CASSQVSGRTDTQYF.

In the case of this clonotype: A far larger clone is off by one base, so a read error is likely. V and J are TRBV28 and TRBJ2-7, with TRBD2 matching over 10 bases. The CDR3 length is 14 residues. V lost 5 bases and J lost 7; bases outside the gene matches: 8. Germline V gene lookup returns CDR1 MDHEN and CDR2 SYDVKM. This CDR3 reads CASSSGRVNNEQYF. The CDR3 bases are TGTGCCAGCAGTAGCGGGAGGGTCAACAATGAGCAGTACTTC.

This clonotype was recorded at least ten times. The CDR3 reads CASRLGTSPDTQYF. CDR3 bases: TGTGCCAGCAGATTGGGGACTAGCCCAGATACGCAGTATTTT. The rearrangement uses TRBV2 and TRBJ2-3, with 9 bases lining up with TRBD2. This CDR3 comprises 14 residues. The J segment lost 4 bases and the V segment lost 6 bases, leaving 5 bases of the junction unmatched. Germline V CDR1 and CDR2: SNHLY, FYNNEI.

This clonotype was counted ten times or more. J is TRBJ2-1 and V is TRBV6-2 or TRBV6-3, with 14 positions matching TRBD2. CDR1 is MNHEY and CDR2 is SVGEGT in the germline V gene. V shed 5 bases, J shed 8 bases, and the junction held 5 bases outside the gene matches. This CDR3 has 15 residues. The CDR3 sequence: CASSEGTSGSHEQFF. In nucleotides, the CDR3 is TGTGCCAGCAGTGAGGGGACTAGCGGGAGCCATGAGCAGTTCTTC.

This clonotype has a handful of counts. The rearrangement uses TRBV6-9 and TRBJ1-5; the D is unclear. This CDR3 has 16 residues. CDR1 MNHGY and CDR2 SVAAGI come from the germline V gene. V lost 3 bases to trimming and J lost 0 bases, with 12 bases between them. CDR3 bases: TGTGCCAGCAGTTACAATTCCGGGTCTAGCAATCAGCCCCAGCATTTT. It yields the protein CASSYNSGSSNQPQHF.

The sample holds a few counts of this clonotype. The V and J genes are TRBV27 and TRBJ2-1; D is perhaps TRBD2 (5 bases). Germline-derived CDR1 and CDR2 are MNHEY and SMNVEV (reference sequence). The CDR3 is 15 amino acids. Trimming stripped 0 bases from V and 5 bases from J, with 11 bases between. CDR3 coding DNA: TGTGCCAGCAGTTTATCGGGCGGGTCGGACAATGAGCAGTTCTTC. This encodes CASSLSGGSDNEQFF.

This clonotype showed up just once. Its ends do not fully match the called genes, so a read error is possible. CDR3 sequence reads: CASSLAGGSGDEQFF. The CDR3 region has the DNA TGTGCCAGCAGTTTAGCGGGAGGGAGCGGCGATGAGCAGTTCTTC. The chain employs TRBV7-9 and TRBJ2-1, with 11 bases identical to TRBD2. This CDR3 is built from 15 residues. The germline gives CDR1 SEHNR, CDR2 FQNEAQ (reference sequence). The whole variable domain, filled in from reference TRBV7-9 and TRBJ2-1, reads DTGVSQNPRHKITKRGQNVTFRCDPISEHNRLYWYRQTLGQGPEFLTYFQNEAQLEKSRLLSDRFSAERPKGSFSTLEIQRTEQGDSAMYLCASSLAGGSGDEQFFGPGTRLTVL.

This clonotype has ten or more counts. A read error may produce the germline difference seen at one junction end. V is TRBV5-1 and J is TRBJ1-2; D ambiguous. From germline, CDR1 is SGHRS and CDR2 YFSETQ. CDR3 length: 13 residues. In nucleotides, the CDR3 is TGTGCCAGCAGCTTGCGGCAGACCTATGGCTACACCTTC. Translating it yields CASSLRQTYGYTF.

The chain recombines TRBV9 with TRBJ2-5, with 10 nucleotides matching TRBD1. With 0 bases clipped from V and 3 bases from J, the junction kept 5 bases outside the gene matches. The CDR3 is 16 amino acids. Germline CDR1 is SGDLS and CDR2 is YYNGEE. In DNA, the CDR3 is TGTGCCAGCAGCGTAGACGCTGGGACAGGGGAAGAGACCCAGTACTTC. Translation gives CASSVDAGTGEETQYF.

The rearrangement uses TRBV7-2 and TRBJ2-6; TRBD1 matches at 10 bases. With 1 base clipped from V and 2 bases from J, the junction kept 5 bases outside the gene matches. The CDR3 runs 18 residues. Germline lookup yields CDR1 SGHTA and CDR2 FQGNSA. The CDR3 coding sequence is TGTGCCAGCAGCTTAGTAGGGACAGGGGTTGCTGGGGCCAACGTCCTGACTTTC. This sequence encodes CASSLVGTGVAGANVLTF.

This clonotype turned up a few times. This chain uses TRBV9 with TRBJ2-1; TRBD2 matches at 7 bases. The CDR3 totals 15 residues. Per germline, CDR1 SGDLS and CDR2 YYNGEE. V gave up 0 bases and J gave up 9 bases; unmatched junction bases: 9. The CDR3 nucleotides are TGTGCCAGCAGCGTAGGAGATCGGGAGCGGGGTGAGCAGTTCTTC. Its translation: CASSVGDRERGEQFF.

There are many counts of this clonotype. The V call is TRBV3-1, the J call TRBJ2-1; D is uncertain. V gave up 2 bases and J gave up 3 bases, with 14 bases separating them. The CDR3 totals 16 residues. CDR1 LGHDT and CDR2 YNNKEL come from the germline V gene (reference sequence). In DNA form, the CDR3 reads TGTGCCAGCAGCCAATCGCTGTTGGGCGGCTACAATGAGCAGTTCTTC. Its protein is CASSQSLLGGYNEQFF.

This clonotype was counted ten times or more. The chain combines TRBV11-1 with TRBJ2-2, with D possibly being TRBD1 (5 bases). Trimming took 2 bases from V and 6 from J, leaving 10 bases between them. The CDR3 has 14 residues. The V gene's germline CDR1 is SGHAT and CDR2 FQDESV (reference sequence). CDR3 loop: CASSLSRVAGELFF. As DNA, the CDR3 is TGTGCCAGCAGCTTATCCAGGGTGGCCGGGGAGCTGTTTTTT.

On this clonotype itself: This clone may be a read error of a much larger clone one base away. The V call is TRBV24-1, the J call TRBJ2-1; 9 bases line up with TRBD2. Looked up from germline, CDR1 is KGHDR and CDR2 is SFDVKD. Trimming removed 5 bases from V and 8 bases from J; junction bases left unmatched: 12. This CDR3 contains 16 residues. CDR3 residues: CATSGYTSGLMDEQFF. In DNA, the CDR3 is TGTGCCACCAGTGGTTATACTAGCGGGCTTATGGATGAGCAGTTCTTC.